This TCR beta chain was sequenced during a study of control samples from healthy donors and cancer patients. The length of the CDR3 is 12 residues. Trimming left V 2 bases short and J 1 base short, with 0 bases between. CDR1 MDHEN and CDR2 SYDVKM come from the germline V gene. Produced via immunoSEQ multiplex PCR; TCRdb's table is partial and in-frame only. Among 150,000 to 200,000 clones listed, 91% were seen once. Sequenced sample: blood. The receptor was derived from a young woman in good health. The rearrangement joins TRBV28 to TRBJ2-4; D gene ambiguous. The CDR3: CASSLAKNIQYF. CDR3 in DNA: TGTGCCAGCAGTTTAGCCAAAAACATTCAGTACTTC.